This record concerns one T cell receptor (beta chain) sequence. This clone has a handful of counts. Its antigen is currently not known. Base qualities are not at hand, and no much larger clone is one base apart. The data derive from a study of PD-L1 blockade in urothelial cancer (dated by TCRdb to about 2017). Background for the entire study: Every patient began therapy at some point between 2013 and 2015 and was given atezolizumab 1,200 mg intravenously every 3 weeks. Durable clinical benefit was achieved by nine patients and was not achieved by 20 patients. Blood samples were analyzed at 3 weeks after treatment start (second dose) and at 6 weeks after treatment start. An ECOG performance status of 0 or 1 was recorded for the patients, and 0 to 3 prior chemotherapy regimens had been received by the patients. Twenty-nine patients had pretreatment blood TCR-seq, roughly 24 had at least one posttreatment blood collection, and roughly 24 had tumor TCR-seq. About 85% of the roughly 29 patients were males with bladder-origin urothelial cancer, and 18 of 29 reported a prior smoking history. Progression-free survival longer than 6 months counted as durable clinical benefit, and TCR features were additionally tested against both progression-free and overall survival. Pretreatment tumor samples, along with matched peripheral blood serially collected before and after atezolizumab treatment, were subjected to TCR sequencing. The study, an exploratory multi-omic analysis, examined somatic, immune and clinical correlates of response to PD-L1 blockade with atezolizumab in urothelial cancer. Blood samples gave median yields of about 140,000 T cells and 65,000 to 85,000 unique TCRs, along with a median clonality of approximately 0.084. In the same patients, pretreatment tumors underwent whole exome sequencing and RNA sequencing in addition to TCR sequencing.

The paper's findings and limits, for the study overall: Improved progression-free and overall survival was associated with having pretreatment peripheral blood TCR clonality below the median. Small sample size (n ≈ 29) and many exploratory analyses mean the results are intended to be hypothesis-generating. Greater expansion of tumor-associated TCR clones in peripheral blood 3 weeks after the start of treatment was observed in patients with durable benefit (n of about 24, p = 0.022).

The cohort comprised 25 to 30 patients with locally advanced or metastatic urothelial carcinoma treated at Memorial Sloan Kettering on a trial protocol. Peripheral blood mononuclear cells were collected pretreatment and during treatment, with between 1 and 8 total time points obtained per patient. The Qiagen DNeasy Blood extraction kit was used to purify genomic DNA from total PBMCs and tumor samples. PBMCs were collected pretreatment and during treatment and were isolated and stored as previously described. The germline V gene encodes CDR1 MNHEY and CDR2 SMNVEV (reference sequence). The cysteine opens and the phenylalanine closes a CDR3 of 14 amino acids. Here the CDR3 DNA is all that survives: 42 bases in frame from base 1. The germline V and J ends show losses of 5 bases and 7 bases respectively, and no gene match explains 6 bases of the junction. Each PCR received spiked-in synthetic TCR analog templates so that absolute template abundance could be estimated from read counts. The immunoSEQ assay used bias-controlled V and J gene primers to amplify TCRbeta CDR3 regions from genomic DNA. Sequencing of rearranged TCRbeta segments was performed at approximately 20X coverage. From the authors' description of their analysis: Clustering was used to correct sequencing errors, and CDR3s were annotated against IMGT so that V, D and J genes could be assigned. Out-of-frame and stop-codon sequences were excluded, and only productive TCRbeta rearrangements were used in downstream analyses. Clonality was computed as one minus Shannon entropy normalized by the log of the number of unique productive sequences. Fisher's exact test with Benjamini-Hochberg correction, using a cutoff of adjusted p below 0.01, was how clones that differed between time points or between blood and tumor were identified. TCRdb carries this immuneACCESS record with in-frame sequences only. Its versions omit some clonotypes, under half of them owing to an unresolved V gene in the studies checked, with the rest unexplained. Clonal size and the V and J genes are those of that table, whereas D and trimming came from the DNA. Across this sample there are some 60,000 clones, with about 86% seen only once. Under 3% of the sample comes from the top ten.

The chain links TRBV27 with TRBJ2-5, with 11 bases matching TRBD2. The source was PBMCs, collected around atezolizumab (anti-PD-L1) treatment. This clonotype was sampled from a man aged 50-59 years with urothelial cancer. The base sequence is TGTGCCAGCAGTGATAGCGGGAGGGGAGGGACCCAGTACTTC. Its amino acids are CASSDSGRGGTQYF.